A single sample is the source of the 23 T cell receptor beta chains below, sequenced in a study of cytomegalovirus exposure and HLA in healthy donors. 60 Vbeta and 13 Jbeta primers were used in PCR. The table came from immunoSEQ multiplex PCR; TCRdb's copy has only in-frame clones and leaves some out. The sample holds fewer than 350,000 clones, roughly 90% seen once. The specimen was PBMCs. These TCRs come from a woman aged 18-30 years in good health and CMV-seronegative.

The CDR3 region has the DNA TGTGCCAGTAGTATGGGGCCGGGGGGCTTCTATGGCTACACCTTC. Its translation: CASSMGPGGFYGYTF. This chain uses TRBV19 with TRBJ1-2, with a tentative D call TRBD1 (6 bases). Germline lookup yields CDR1 LNHDA and CDR2 SQIVND (reference sequence). The V gene lost 3 bases and the J gene lost 4 bases, with 15 bases spanning the gap. There are 15 residues in the CDR3.

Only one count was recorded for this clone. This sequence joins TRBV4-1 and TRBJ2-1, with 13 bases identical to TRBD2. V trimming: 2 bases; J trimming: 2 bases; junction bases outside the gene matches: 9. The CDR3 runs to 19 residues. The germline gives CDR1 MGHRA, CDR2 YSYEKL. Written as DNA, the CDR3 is TGCGCCAGCAGCCAATGGATTTCTACTAGCGGGGGGGCCTACAATGAGCAGTTCTTC. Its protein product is CASSQWISTSGGAYNEQFF.

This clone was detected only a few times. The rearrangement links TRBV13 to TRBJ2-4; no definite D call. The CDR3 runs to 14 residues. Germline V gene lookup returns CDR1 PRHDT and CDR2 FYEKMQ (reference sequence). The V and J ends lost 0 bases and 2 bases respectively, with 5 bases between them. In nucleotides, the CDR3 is TGTGCCAGCAGCTTAGGGTCAACCAAAAACATTCAGTACTTC. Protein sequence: CASSLGSTKNIQYF.

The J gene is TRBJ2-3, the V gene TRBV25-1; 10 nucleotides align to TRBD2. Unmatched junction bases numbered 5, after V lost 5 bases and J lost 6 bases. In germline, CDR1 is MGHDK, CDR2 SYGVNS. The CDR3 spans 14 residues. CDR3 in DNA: TGTGCCAGCAGTCCCGGACTAGCGGTGGATACGCAGTATTTT. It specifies CASSPGLAVDTQYF.

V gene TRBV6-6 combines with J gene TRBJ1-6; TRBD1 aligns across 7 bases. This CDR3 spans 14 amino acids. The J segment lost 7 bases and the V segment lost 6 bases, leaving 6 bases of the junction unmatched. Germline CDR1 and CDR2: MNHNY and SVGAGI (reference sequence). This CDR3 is CASRSGQINSPLHF. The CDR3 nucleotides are TGTGCCAGCAGATCGGGACAGATCAATTCACCCCTCCACTTT.

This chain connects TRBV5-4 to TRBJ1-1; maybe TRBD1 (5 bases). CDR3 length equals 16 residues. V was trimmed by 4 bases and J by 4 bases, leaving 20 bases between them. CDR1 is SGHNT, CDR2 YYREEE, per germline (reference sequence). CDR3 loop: CASSPGRGLGGTEAFF. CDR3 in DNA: TGTGCCAGCAGCCCTGGACGGGGACTGGGGGGCACTGAAGCTTTCTTT.

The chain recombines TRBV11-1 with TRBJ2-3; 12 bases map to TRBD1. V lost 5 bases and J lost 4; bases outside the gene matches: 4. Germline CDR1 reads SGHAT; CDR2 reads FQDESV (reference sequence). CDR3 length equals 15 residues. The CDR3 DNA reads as TGTGCCAGCAGCCAGCGGGACAGGGGGCCAGATACGCAGTATTTT. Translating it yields CASSQRDRGPDTQYF. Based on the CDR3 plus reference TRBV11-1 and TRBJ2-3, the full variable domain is EAEVAQSPRYKITEKSQAVAFWCDPISGHATLYWYRQILGQGPELLVQFQDESVVDDSQLPKDRFSAERLKGVDSTLKIQPAELGDSAMYLCASSQRDRGPDTQYFGPGTRLTVL.

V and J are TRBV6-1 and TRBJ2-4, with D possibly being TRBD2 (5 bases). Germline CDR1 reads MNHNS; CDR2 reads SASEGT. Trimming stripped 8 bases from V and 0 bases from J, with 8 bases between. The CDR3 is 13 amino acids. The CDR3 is CASESGAKNIQYF. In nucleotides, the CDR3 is TGTGCCAGCGAAAGCGGAGCCAAAAACATTCAGTACTTC.

The CDR3 loop is CASSPRLAGNTGELFF. CDR3 nucleotide sequence: TGTGCCAGCAGCCCAAGACTAGCGGGGAACACCGGGGAGCTGTTTTTT. The chain recombines TRBV7-3 with TRBJ2-2, with 10 bases identical to TRBD2. CDR1 SGHTA and CDR2 FQGTGA come from the germline V gene. Trimming took 5 bases from V and 1 from J; bases not matched to a gene: 4. CDR3 length: 16 amino acids.

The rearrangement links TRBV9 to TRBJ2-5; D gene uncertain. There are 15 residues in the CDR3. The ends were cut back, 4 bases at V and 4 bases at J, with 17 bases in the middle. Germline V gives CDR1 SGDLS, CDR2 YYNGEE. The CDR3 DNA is TGTGCCAGCAGCCCCCGAGGAAGGAGCGTAGAGACCCAGTACTTC. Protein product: CASSPRGRSVETQYF. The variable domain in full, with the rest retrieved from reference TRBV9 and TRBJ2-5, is DSGVTQTPKHLITATGQRVTLRCSPRSGDLSVYWYQQSLDQGLQFLIQYYNGEERAKGNILERFSAQQFPDLHSELNLSSLELGDSALYFCASSPRGRSVETQYFGPGTRLLVL.

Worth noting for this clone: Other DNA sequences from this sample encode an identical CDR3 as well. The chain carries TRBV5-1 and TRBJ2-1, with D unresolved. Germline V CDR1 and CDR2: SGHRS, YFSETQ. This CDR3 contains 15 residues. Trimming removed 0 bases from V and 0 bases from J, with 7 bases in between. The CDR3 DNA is TGCGCCAGCAGCTTGGAAGCCGCCTCCTACAATGAGCAGTTCTTC. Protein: CASSLEAASYNEQFF.

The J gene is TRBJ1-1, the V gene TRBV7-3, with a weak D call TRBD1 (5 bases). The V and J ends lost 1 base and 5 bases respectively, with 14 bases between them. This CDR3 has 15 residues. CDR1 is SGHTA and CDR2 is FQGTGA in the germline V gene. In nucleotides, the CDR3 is TGTGCCAGCAGCTTAATGTCCGGGGGTCGAACTGAAGCTTTCTTT. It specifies CASSLMSGGRTEAFF. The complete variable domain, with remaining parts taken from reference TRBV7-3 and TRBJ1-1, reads GAGVSQTPSNKVTEKGKYVELRCDPISGHTALYWYRQSLGQGPEFLIYFQGTGAADDSGLPNDRFFAVRPEGSVSTLKIQRTERGDSAVYLCASSLMSGGRTEAFFGQGTRLTVV.

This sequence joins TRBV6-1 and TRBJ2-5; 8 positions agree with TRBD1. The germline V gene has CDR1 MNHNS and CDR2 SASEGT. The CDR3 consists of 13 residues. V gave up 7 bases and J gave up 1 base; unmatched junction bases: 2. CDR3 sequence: CASTRGLQETQYF. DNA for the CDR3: TGTGCCAGCACCAGGGGGCTCCAAGAGACCCAGTACTTC.

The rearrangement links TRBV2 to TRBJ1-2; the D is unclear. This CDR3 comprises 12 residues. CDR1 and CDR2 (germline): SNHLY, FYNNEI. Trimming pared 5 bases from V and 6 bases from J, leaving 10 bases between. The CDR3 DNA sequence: TGTGCCAGCAGTCCTCGGCGGGATGGCTACACCTTC. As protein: CASSPRRDGYTF. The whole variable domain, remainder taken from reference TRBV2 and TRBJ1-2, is EPEVTQTPSHQVTQMGQEVILRCVPISNHLYFYWYRQILGQKVEFLVSFYNNEISEKSEIFDDQFSVERPDGSNFTLKIRSTKLEDSAMYFCASSPRRDGYTFGSGTRLTVV.

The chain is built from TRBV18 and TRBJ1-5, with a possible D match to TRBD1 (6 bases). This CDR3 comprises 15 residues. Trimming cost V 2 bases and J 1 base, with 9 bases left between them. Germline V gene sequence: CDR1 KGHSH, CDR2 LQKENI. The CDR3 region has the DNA TGTGCCAGCTCACCATCACAGGGCAGCAATCAGCCCCAGCATTTT. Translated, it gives CASSPSQGSNQPQHF. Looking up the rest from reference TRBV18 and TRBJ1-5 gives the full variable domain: NAGVMQNPRHLVRRRGQEARLRCSPMKGHSHVYWYRQLPEEGLKFMVYLQKENIIDESGMPKERFSAEFPKEGPSILRIQQVVRGDSAAYFCASSPSQGSNQPQHFGDGTRLSIL.

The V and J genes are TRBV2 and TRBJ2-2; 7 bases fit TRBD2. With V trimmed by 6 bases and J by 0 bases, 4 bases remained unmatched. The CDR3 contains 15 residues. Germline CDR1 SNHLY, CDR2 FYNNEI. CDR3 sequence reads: CASRLGLSNTGELFF. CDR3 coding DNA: TGTGCCAGCAGATTGGGACTATCGAACACCGGGGAGCTGTTTTTT. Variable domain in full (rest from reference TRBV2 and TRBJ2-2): EPEVTQTPSHQVTQMGQEVILRCVPISNHLYFYWYRQILGQKVEFLVSFYNNEISEKSEIFDDQFSVERPDGSNFTLKIRSTKLEDSAMYFCASRLGLSNTGELFFGEGSRLTVL.

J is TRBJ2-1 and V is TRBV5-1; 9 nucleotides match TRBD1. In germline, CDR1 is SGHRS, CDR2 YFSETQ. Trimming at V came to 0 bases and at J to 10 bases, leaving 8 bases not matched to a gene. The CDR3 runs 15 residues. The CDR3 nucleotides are TGCGCCAGCAGCTTGGGGGGACAGGGCAAGGAAGAGCAGTTCTTC. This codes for CASSLGGQGKEEQFF.

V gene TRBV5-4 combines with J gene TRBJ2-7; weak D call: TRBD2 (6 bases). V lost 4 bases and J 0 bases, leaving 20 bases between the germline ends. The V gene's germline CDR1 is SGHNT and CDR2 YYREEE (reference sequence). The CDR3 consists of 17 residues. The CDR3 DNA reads TGTGCCAGCAGCCGGGACCCTAGCGTGAAGGCCTCCTACGAGCAGTACTTC. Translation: CASSRDPSVKASYEQYF.

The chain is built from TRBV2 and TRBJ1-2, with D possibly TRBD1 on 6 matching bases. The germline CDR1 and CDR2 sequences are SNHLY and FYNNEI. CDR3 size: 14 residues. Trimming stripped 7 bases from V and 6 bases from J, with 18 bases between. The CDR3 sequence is CASIPNRDTHGYTF. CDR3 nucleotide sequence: TGTGCCAGCATACCGAACAGGGATACGCATGGCTACACCTTC.

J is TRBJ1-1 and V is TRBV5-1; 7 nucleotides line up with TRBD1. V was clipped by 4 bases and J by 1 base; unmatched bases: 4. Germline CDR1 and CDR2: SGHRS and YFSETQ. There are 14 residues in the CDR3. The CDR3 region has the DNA TGCGCCAGCAGCGAAACAGGGGCGAACACTGAAGCTTTCTTT. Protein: CASSETGANTEAFF.

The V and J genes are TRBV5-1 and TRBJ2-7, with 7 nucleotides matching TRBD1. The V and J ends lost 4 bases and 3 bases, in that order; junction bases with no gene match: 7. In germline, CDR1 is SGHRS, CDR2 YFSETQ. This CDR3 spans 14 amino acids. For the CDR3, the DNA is TGCGCCAGCAGCCCGGGCAGGGGGTACTACGAGCAGTACTTC. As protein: CASSPGRGYYEQYF.

The CDR3 DNA reads as TGTGCCAGCATCGGCGGGAAGAACACTGAAGCTTTCTTT. Translated: CASIGGKNTEAFF. V and J are TRBV6-5 and TRBJ1-1, with D hard to call. Germline V gene data show CDR1 as MNHEY and CDR2 as SVGAGI. The CDR3 spans 13 residues. The V end lost 7 bases, the J end lost 1 base, and 10 bases lay between the germline ends.

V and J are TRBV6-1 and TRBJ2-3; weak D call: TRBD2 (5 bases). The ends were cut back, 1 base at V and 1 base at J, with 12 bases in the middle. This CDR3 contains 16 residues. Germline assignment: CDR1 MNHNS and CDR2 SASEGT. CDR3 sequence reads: CASSEEGGLRTDTQYF. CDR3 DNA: TGTGCCAGCAGTGAAGAAGGAGGACTCCGCACAGATACGCAGTATTTT.